The clone carrying this T cell receptor (beta chain) was counted many times. What it recognizes is unknown. The data derive from a study of CD8 T cells in ankylosing spondylitis. Overall study results and limits: Reportedly, disease-linked clones are significantly enriched in ankylosing spondylitis patients' matched synovial fluid. Disease-linked clones had a CD8+ phenotype and relatively low frequency in peripheral blood.

The V gene lost 0 bases and the J gene lost 8 bases, with 12 bases spanning the gap. Germline V gives CDR1 SGHKS, CDR2 YYEKEE (reference sequence). The CDR3 contains 14 residues. Scientists made TCR beta libraries using quantitative 5'-RACE with molecular barcodes. TCRdb reprocessed the 5' RACE reads via MiXCR and lists one record per CDR3 protein. Of hundreds of thousands of distinct CDR3 sequences listed, over 9.5% are singletons. Sequencing was performed on blood, either unsorted or a sorted T cell fraction (not recorded which). The sequence was obtained from a male donor with ankylosing spondylitis or in good health (not recorded which). This sequence joins TRBV5-5 and TRBJ1-5; weak D call: TRBD1 (5 bases). The chain's CDR3 is CASSLEAGNKPQHF. The CDR3 nucleotides read TGTGCCAGCAGCTTGGAGGCAGGGAACAAGCCCCAGCATTTT.